This T cell receptor (beta chain) was documented in a study of beta chain features in type 1 diabetes. Study-wide findings and caveats: Shortening that was moderate but significant affected the TCRB CDR3s of Type 1 diabetes patients in all four CD4+ subsets.

A remark on this clone: Its antigen remains unidentified.

Every bit of the isolated RNA underwent reverse transcription, so sequencing read expressed TCRB transcripts. The method was immunoSEQ multiplex PCR; TCRdb's version includes in-frame clones alone and lacks a portion of them. Here the sample spans about 410,000 clones, over 11% being singletons. The V gene lost 7 bases and the J gene lost 4 bases, with 16 bases spanning the gap. CDR1 and CDR2 (germline): GTSNPN, SVGIG (reference sequence). CDR3 length equals 13 residues. Post-sort purity exceeded 95% for all sorted populations. This chain links TRBV30 with TRBJ1-2, with D tentatively TRBD1 (6 bases). The sequenced sample consisted of naive CD4+ T cells from blood. The sequence derives from a man aged 25-45 years in good health. The CDR3 region is CASLDRTFYGYTF. Here the CDR3 DNA reads TGTGCCTCTTTAGACAGGACCTTCTATGGCTACACCTTC.